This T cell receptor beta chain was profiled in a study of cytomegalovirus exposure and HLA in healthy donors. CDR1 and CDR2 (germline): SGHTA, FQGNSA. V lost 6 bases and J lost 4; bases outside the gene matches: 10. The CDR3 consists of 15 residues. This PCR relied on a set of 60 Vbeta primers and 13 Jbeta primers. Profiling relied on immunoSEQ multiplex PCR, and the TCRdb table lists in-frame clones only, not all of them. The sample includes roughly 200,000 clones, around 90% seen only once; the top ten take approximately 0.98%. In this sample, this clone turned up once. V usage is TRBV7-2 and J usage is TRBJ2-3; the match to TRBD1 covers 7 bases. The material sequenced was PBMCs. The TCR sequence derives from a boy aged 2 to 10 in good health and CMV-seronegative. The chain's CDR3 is CASSQTQGRSDTQYF. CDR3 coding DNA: TGTGCCAGCAGTCAGACACAGGGGCGCTCAGATACGCAGTATTTT.